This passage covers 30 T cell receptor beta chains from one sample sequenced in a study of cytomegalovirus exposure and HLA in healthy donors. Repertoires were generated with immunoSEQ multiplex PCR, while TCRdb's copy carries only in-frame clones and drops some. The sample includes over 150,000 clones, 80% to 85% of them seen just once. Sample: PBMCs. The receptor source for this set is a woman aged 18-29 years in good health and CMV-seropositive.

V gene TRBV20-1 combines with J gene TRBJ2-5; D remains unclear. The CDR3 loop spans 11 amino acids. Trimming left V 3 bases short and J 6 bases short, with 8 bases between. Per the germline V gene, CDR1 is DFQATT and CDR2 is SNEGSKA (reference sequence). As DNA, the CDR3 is TGCAGTGCTAGTGAGAGGAAGACCCAGTACTTC. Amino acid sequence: CSASERKTQYF.

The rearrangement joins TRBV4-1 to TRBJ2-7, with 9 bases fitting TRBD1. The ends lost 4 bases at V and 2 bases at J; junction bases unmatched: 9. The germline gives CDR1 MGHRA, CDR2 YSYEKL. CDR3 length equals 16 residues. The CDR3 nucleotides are TGCGCCAGCAGCCCTTCCGGGACAGGGATTACCTACGAGCAGTACTTC. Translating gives CASSPSGTGITYEQYF.

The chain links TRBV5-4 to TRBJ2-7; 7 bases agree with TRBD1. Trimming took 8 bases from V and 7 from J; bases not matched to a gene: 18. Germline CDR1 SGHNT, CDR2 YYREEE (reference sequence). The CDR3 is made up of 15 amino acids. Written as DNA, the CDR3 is TGTGCCAGTAGGGCCCGTACCACAGGGGCGGAGGAGCAGTACTTC. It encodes CASRARTTGAEEQYF. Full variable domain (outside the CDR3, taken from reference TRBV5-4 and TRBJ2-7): ETGVTQSPTHLIKTRGQQVTLRCSSQSGHNTVSWYQQALGQGPQFIFQYYREEENGRGNFPPRFSGLQFPNYSSELNVNALELDDSALYLCASRARTTGAEEQYFGPGTRLTVT.

The CDR3, as DNA: TGTGCCAGCAGTGACGGAGACCGGAACACTGAAGCTTTCTTT. Translation gives CASSDGDRNTEAFF. The rearrangement joins TRBV2 to TRBJ1-1; D gene unclear. Trimming took off 3 bases at V and 1 base at J, with 9 bases between the two ends. The CDR3 covers 14 residues. Germline values: CDR1 SNHLY, CDR2 FYNNEI.

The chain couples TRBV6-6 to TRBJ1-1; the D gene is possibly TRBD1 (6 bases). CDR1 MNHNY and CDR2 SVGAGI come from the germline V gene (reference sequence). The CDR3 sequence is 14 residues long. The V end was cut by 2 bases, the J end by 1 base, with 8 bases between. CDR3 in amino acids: CASSYLGQNTEAFF. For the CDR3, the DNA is TGTGCCAGCAGTTACCTGGGACAGAACACTGAAGCTTTCTTT.

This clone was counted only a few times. The CDR3 loop is CSVDSSGGDEETQYF. The CDR3 DNA sequence: TGCAGCGTTGACTCTAGCGGGGGGGATGAAGAGACCCAGTACTTC. The chain links TRBV29-1 to TRBJ2-5; 12 bases are a match to TRBD2. V was pared by 3 bases and J by 3 bases, with 5 bases of the junction left unmatched. This CDR3 is built from 15 residues. Germline V CDR1 and CDR2: SQVTM, ANQGSEA.

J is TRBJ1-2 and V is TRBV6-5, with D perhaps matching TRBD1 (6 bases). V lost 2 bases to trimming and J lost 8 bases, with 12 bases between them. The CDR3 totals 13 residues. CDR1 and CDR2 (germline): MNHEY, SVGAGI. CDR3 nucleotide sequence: TGTGCCAGCAGTTACCTCCGGACAGTAGGCTACACCTTC. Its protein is CASSYLRTVGYTF.

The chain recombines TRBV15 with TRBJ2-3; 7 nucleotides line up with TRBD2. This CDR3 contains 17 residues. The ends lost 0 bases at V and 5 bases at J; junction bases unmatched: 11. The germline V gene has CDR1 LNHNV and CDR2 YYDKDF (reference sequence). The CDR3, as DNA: TGTGCCACCAGCAGAGAGATCGTAAGCGGGGCTAAAGATACGCAGTATTTT. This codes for CATSREIVSGAKDTQYF.

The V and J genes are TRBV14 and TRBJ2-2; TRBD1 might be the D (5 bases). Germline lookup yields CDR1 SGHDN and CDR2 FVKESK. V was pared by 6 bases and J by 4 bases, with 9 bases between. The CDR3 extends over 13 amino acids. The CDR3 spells CASRDTGTGELFF. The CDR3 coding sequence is TGTGCCAGCAGGGACACAGGCACCGGGGAGCTGTTTTTT.

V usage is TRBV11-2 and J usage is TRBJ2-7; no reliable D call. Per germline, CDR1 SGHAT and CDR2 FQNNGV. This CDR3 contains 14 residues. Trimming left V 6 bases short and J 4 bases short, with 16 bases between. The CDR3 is CASSFTNLTYEQYF. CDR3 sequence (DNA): TGTGCCAGCAGTTTCACTAATTTAACTTACGAGCAGTACTTC.

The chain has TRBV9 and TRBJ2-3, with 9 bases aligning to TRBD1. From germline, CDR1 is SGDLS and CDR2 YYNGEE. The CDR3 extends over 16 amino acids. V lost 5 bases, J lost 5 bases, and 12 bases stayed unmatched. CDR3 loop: CASSVSGTGLGDTQYF. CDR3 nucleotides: TGTGCCAGCAGTGTTTCCGGGACAGGGCTCGGAGATACGCAGTATTTT.

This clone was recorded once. The CDR3 is CASSSEQGTEAFF. CDR3 DNA: TGCGCCAGCAGCTCGGAGCAGGGTACTGAAGCTTTCTTT. The V gene is TRBV4-1, the J gene TRBJ1-1; tentative D call: TRBD1 (5 bases). Between the trimmed V and J ends, which lost 5 bases and 5 bases, there was a span of 12 bases. The V gene's germline CDR1 is MGHRA and CDR2 YSYEKL. There are 13 residues in the CDR3.

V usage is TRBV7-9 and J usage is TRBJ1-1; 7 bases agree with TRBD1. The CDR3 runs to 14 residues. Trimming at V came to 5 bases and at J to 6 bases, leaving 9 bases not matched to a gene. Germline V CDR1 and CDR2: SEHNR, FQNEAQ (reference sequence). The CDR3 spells CASSPGTAGPEAFF. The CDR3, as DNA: TGTGCCAGCAGCCCCGGGACAGCCGGCCCTGAAGCTTTCTTT.

The CDR3 DNA sequence: TGTGCCAGCAGCCGCGGACAGGGAACCCGTTACGAGCAGTACTTC. As protein: CASSRGQGTRYEQYF. This sequence joins TRBV6-5 and TRBJ2-7; 8 nucleotides match TRBD1. The CDR3 loop spans 15 amino acids. V lost 6 bases to trimming and J lost 4 bases; unmatched junction nucleotides: 11. Germline CDR1 MNHEY, CDR2 SVGAGI.

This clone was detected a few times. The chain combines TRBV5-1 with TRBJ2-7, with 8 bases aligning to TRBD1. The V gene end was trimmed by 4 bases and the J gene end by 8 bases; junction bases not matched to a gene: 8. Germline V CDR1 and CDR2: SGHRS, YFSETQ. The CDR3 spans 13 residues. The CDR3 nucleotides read TGCGCCAGCAGCCCCGGACAGGGAAGGAAGCAGTACTTC. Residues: CASSPGQGRKQYF.

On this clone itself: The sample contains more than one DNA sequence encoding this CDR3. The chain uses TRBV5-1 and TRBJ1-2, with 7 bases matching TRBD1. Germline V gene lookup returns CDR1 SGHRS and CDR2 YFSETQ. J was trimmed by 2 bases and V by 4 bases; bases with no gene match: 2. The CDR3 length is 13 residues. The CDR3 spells CASSPTGNYGYTF. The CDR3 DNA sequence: TGCGCCAGCAGCCCGACAGGGAACTATGGCTACACCTTC.

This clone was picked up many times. The CDR3 sequence: CASSPLTSGVTDTQYF. The CDR3 nucleotides are TGTGCCAGTAGCCCCTTAACTAGCGGGGTCACAGATACGCAGTATTTT. The chain uses TRBV19 and TRBJ2-3; 10 bases are shared with TRBD2. V was pared by 6 bases and J by 2 bases, with 8 bases of the junction left unmatched. Germline CDR1 is LNHDA and CDR2 is SQIVND (reference sequence). The length of the CDR3 is 16 residues.

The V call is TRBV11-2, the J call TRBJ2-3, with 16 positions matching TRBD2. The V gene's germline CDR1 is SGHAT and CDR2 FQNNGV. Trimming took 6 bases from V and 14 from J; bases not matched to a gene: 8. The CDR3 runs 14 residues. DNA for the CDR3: TGTGCCAGCAGAGAGGGACTAGCGGGGGGGCGAGCGTATTTT. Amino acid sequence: CASREGLAGGRAYF.

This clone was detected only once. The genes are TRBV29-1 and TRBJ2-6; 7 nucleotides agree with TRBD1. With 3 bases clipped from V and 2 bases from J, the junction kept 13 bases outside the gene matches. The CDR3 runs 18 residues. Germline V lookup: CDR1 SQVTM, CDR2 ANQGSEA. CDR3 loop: CSVDAFRTGRPGANVLTF. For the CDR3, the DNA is TGCAGCGTTGATGCATTCAGGACAGGAAGGCCTGGGGCCAACGTCCTGACTTTC.

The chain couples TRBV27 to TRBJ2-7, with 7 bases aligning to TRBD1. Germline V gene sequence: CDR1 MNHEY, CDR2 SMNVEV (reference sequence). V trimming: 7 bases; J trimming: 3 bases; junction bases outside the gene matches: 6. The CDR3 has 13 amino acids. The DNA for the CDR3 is TGTGCCAGCAAAAAGACAGGGTTCTACGAGCAGTACTTC. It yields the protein CASKKTGFYEQYF.

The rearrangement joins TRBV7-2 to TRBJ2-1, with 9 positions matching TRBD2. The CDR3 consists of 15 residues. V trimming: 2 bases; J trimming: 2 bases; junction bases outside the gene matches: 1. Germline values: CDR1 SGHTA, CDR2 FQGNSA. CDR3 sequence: CASSLLAGTYNEQFF. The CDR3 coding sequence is TGTGCCAGCAGCTTACTAGCGGGGACCTACAATGAGCAGTTCTTC.

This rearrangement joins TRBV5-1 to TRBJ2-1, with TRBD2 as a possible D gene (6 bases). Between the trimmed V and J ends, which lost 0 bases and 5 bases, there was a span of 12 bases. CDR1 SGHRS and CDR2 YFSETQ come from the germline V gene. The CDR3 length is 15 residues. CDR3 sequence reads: CASSLVAGNHNEQFF. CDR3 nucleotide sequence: TGCGCCAGCAGCTTGGTGGCGGGGAACCACAATGAGCAGTTCTTC. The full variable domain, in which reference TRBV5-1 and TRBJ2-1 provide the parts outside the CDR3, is KAGVTQTPRYLIKTRGQQVTLSCSPISGHRSVSWYQQTPGQGLQFLFEYFSETQRNKGNFPGRFSGRQFSNSRSEMNVSTLELGDSALYLCASSLVAGNHNEQFFGPGTRLTVL.

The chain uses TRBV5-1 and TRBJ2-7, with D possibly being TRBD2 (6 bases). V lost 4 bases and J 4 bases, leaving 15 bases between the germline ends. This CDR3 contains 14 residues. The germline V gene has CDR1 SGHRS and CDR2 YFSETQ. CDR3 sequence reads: CASSQDTRGYEQYF. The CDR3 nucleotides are TGCGCCAGCAGCCAGGACACGCGGGGTTACGAGCAGTACTTC.

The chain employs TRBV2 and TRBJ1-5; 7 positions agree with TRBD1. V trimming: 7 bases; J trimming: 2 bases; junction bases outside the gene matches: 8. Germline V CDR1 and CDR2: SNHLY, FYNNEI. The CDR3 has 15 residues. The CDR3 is CASTRGVQGNQPQHF. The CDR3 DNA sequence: TGTGCCAGCACCAGGGGGGTTCAGGGCAATCAGCCCCAGCATTTT.

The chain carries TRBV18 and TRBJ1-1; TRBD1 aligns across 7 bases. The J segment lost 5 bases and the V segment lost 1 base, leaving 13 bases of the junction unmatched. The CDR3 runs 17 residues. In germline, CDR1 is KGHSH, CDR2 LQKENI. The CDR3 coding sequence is TGTGCCAGCTCACCACGCCGACCTTTGACAGGGAGGACTGAAGCTTTCTTT. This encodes CASSPRRPLTGRTEAFF.

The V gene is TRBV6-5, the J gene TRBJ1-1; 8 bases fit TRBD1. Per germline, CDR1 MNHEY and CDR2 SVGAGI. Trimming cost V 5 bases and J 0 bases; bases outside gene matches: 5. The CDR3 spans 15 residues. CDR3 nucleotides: TGTGCCAGCAGTCCAGGGGGCGGGGTGAACACTGAAGCTTTCTTT. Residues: CASSPGGGVNTEAFF.

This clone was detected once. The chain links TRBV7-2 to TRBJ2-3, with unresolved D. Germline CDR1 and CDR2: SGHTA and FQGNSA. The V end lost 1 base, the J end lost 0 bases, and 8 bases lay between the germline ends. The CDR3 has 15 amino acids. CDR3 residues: CASSLGRASTDTQYF. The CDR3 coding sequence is TGTGCCAGCAGCTTAGGCCGCGCTAGCACAGATACGCAGTATTTT.

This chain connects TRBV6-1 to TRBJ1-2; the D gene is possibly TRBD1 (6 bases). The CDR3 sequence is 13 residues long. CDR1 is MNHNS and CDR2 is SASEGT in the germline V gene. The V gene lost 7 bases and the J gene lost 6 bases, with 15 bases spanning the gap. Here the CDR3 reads CASTLRGGHGYTF. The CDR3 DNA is TGTGCCAGCACCCTCCGGGGGGGGCATGGCTACACCTTC.

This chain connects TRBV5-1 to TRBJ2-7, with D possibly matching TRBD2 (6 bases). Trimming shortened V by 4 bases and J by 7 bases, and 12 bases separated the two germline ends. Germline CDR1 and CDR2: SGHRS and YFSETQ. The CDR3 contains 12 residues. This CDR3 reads CASSDLGGEQYF. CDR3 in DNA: TGCGCCAGCAGCGACTTGGGGGGAGAGCAGTACTTC.

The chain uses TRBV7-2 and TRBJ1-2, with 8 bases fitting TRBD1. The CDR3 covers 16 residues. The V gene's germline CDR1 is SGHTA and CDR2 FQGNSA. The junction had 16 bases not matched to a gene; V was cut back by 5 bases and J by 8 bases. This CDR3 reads CASSPGDRRTGSGYTF. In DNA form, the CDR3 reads TGTGCCAGCAGCCCAGGGGACAGGCGTACGGGGTCGGGCTACACCTTC. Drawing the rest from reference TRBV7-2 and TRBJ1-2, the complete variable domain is GAGVSQSPSNKVTEKGKDVELRCDPISGHTALYWYRQSLGQGLEFLIYFQGNSAPDKSGLPSDRFSAERTGGSVSTLTIQRTQQEDSAVYLCASSPGDRRTGSGYTFGSGTRLTVV.